One T cell receptor beta chain is described in this entry. Its antigen is undetermined. The entry originates in a study of graft-versus-host responses after intestinal transplantation. As for the study in general: Recipients received multivisceral, liver-intestinal, or isolated intestinal transplants. Recipients across the board were started on anti-thymocyte globulin induction, then kept on tacrolimus and steroids for approximately three years.

The V gene lost 6 bases and the J gene lost 3 bases, with 18 bases spanning the gap. The CDR3 has 15 residues. Germline V lookup: CDR1 SGHDT, CDR2 YYEEEE. General observations from the study: Recipient bone marrow held GvH clones, some seen earlier in ileum or blood. When patients had graft-donor T cell macrochimerism, their allografts held high graft-versus-host to host-versus-graft clonal ratios.

TCRdb keeps only in-frame clones here, not all; method: immunoSEQ multiplex PCR. Among approximately 24,000 clones listed, about 92% were seen once. The receptor was isolated from a human patient who received an intestinal transplant, so some T cells may come from the graft donor. The V gene is TRBV5-6, the J gene TRBJ1-1; a possible D gene is TRBD1 (6 bases). The specimen was PBMCs, collected 18 days after transplant. This CDR3 is CASIRGDQGYTEAFF. The CDR3 bases are TGTGCCAGCATTAGGGGGGACCAAGGGTACACTGAAGCTTTCTTT.